This T cell receptor (beta chain) was recorded in a study of cytomegalovirus exposure and HLA in healthy donors. Overall study: Of over 300 genotyped donors, approximately 84% clustered with self-reported Caucasian donors. Points from the study as a whole: From TCR beta sequences, most subjects' HLA-A and HLA-B alleles were reportedly predicted accurately.

Germline V gene lookup returns CDR1 GTSNPN and CDR2 SVGIG (reference sequence). Trimming left V 0 bases short and J 7 bases short, with 9 bases between. This CDR3 is built from 12 residues. The PCR used 60 Vbeta and 13 Jbeta primers. Sequencing was performed with immunoSEQ multiplex PCR; in TCRdb, only in-frame clones are kept and a portion is missing. This table has approximately 140,000 clones, around four fifths appearing once. To note about this clone: Its antigen is still unknown.

This chain connects TRBV30 to TRBJ1-2; TRBD1 might be the D (5 bases). Sample: PBMCs. The sequence was obtained from a boy younger than 18 in good health and CMV-seronegative. CDR3 amino acids: CAWSVTGLGYTF. CDR3 nucleotide sequence: TGTGCCTGGAGTGTAACAGGTCTTGGCTACACCTTC.